This T cell receptor beta chain was captured by sequencing in a study of cytomegalovirus exposure and HLA in healthy donors (dated 2017 in TCRdb). About the study as a whole: An earlier analysis of fewer than 750 of the donors reported about 260 Gb of sequence data and roughly 120 million unique TCR beta sequences obtained from around 190 million T cells. Donor age, sex, ethnicity and CMV serostatus were compiled together with the repertoire data. To study patterns of TCR occurrence, a later analysis re-analyzed previously published TCR beta repertoires from under 750 donors and added high-resolution HLA genotyping. In an earlier analysis of 500 to 650 of the donors, high-throughput TCR beta sequencing was used to judge whether each TCR beta V gene segment behaved as functional or pseudogenic. To predict cytomegalovirus infection status, the study brought together high-throughput TCR immunosequencing, statistical association of individual TCRs with disease status, and machine learning. Among a few hundred genotyped donors of the cohort, an average of about 240,000 unique TCR beta nucleotide sequences were sequenced per donor, roughly 20% of them non-productive. The study aimed to test whether cataloging public T cell receptors could reveal signatures of past pathogen exposure. Typing coverage varied by locus: about 620-640 donors for A, B, C, DRB1 and DQB1; some 520 for DQA1; approximately 570 for DPA1; 400 to 480 for DPB1. Along with the approximately 700-subject first cohort, a separate validation cohort of over a hundred different subjects was used. The genetic ancestry cluster associated with self-reported Caucasian donors included roughly four fifths of the approximately 400 genotyped donors. An early release that covered roughly 600 HLA-typed donors contained around 300 gigabases of sequencing data and 75 million to 100 million unique TCR sequences. Both class I and class II loci were covered by HLA typing, at four-digit resolution. Using immunosequencing, the study profiled T cell repertoires from about 650 subjects and related those repertoires to cytomegalovirus serostatus. A later genetic analysis used genome-wide SNP genotypes for about 65% of the 666 donors, treating that subset as a discovery cohort. Every discovery cohort repertoire had been produced on one sequencing platform. Rather than using new phenotypic data, the later analysis identified candidate immune exposures from TCR beta sequences and from how often those sequences occurred across donors. Because of strong linkage in the cohort, a handful of DR-DQ haplotypes were treated as single units for association and clustering.

The library was generated by the immunoSEQ multiplex PCR assay. For the multiplex PCR, a mixture combining 60 forward primers for TCR Vbeta segments and 13 reverse primers for TCR Jbeta segments was used. The CDR3 region of rearranged TCR beta genes was amplified from genomic DNA with a multiplex PCR assay. The amplified TCR beta libraries were sequenced on the Illumina HiSeq System as 87-base-pair reads. The study's own analysis went as follows. A later analysis tallied 70 million to 100 million unique TCR beta chains across the 650 to 750 repertoires, and 10 million to 11 million of those chains were shared by two or more donors. Raw reads were error-corrected and collapsed into unique sequences by a nearest-neighbor algorithm in which closely related sequences were merged to remove PCR and sequencing errors. To assign V, D and J gene segments, CDR3 sequences were aligned to IMGT reference sequences. For a sequence to be retained, at least a six-nucleotide match to both a V gene segment and a J gene segment was required. A rearrangement was called productive if the CDR3 had no stop codons and remained in frame with V and J, and every other rearrangement was called non-productive. Following IMGT convention, CDR3 was defined as the stretch from the second conserved V-encoded cysteine up to the conserved J-encoded phenylalanine. Sequences without an unambiguous match to a single V gene segment were excluded from the earlier analysis of about 630 of the donors. An earlier analysis of some 500 of the donors classified V segments as functional when productive rearrangements were above 56.7% and as segregating when the standard deviation between donors was above 5%. A statistical classification framework was built for diagnosing cytomegalovirus status from the catalog of TCR beta chain sequences. A later analysis assigned V and J genes by comparing TCR nucleotide sequences with IMGT/GENE-DB human TR gene sequences. In a later analysis, CDR3 sequences and most-parsimonious VDJ recombination scenarios were assigned using the TCRdist pipeline. In a later analysis, every TCR beta chain was defined by the combination of its CDR3 amino acid sequence and its V-gene family, and reads without a unique V-gene family were dropped. A later analysis removed 592 highly shared, low-generation-probability nucleotide sequences to deal with suspected cross-contamination and a sequencing artifact. A later analysis calculated a clonal expansion index for each public chain from normalized within-repertoire ranks of inferred template counts. In a later analysis, generation probabilities were computed using a VDJ recombination model fitted to out-of-frame rearrangements, and the results were checked against IGoR. Hypergeometric tests were used in a later analysis to score TCR-TCR, TCR-HLA and TCR-CMV co-occurrence, with a repertoire-size bias correction applied to the TCR pairs. False discovery rates were estimated in a later analysis by permuting HLA or CMV assignments 20 times. In a later analysis, co-occurring TCRs were grouped using DBSCAN, and TCRdist sequence similarity was added for clustering within HLA-allele-positive subsets. Repertoires with fewer than 30,000 or more than 120,000 public chains, plus five repertoires with anomalous nucleotide sharing, were excluded from co-occurrence clustering. Sourced from immuneACCESS, this table was stored by TCRdb with only in-frame sequences that have V and J called. A share of the clones is absent; for the studies checked, an unresolved V gene accounts for under half, and the remainder has no known explanation. V and J calls and clone size are those listed in that table; D and trimming were worked out from the DNA. This sample holds some 150,000 clones; 79% were observed only once. The top ten constitute less than 2.5% of the sample.

A remark on this clone: No cognate antigen has been identified for it. No base quality information exists; no much larger clone differs at one position.

In total, more than 500 healthy bone marrow donors made up the cohort. At the time of sampling, every cohort member was nominally healthy, though immune exposures that went unrecorded were likely present. The donor tested CMV seronegative, placing the donor among the 350 to 400 seronegative members of the cohort. A peripheral blood sample was provided by each donor, and peripheral blood mononuclear cells were used for TCR beta sequencing. The Qiagen DNeasy Blood Extraction Kit was used to extract genomic DNA from the blood cell samples. CDR1 SGHDT and CDR2 YYEEEE are derived from the germline V gene. V is pruned by 4 bases and J by 4 bases, leaving 6 bases of the junction without a gene match. Inclusive of the bounding cysteine and phenylalanine, the CDR3 is 16 residues long. Left in the record is the CDR3 DNA by itself, 48 bases read in frame from the first base. The paper as a whole reports these results and caveats: Cytomegalovirus status was reported to be diagnosed by the classifier with high specificity and sensitivity in both the original and validation cohorts. Most TCR sequences were observed very rarely across donors, whereas some public TCRs were present in many individuals. The cohort was sequenced for TCR beta chains only, and without alpha or paired-chain data the features that could be detected were limited. Three of the identified cytomegalovirus-associated TCR beta chains were confirmed in vitro to be specific for cytomegalovirus antigens. The authors suggested that the approach could potentially be generalized to other disease states and immunological phenotypes. A later analysis found that HLA-associated TCR beta chains were more clonally expanded and had lower generation probabilities than equally common non-associated chains. In a later analysis, most CMV-associated TCR beta chains were found to appear HLA-restricted, with HLA associations seemingly driven largely by CMV exposure. Because some donors lacked HLA typing at each locus, the association tests relied only on the typed subset. Because counts were too low, 15 to 20 rarely observed V segments, including chromosome 9 orphons, were left out of the earlier analysis of about 500 of the donors. The study listed approximately 150 TCR beta chains as associated with cytomegalovirus. A further reported finding was that TCR beta sequences accurately predicted the HLA-A and HLA-B alleles for most subjects in the first cohort. At a false discovery rate of 0.05, a later analysis linked about 16,000 TCR beta sequences to specific HLA alleles. Some IMGT-functional V segments, including TRBV6-2 and TRBV6-3, could not be told apart with the 87-base-pair reads, so those segments were excluded. Strong co-occurrence of HLA alleles, especially DR and DQ, made assigning TCR associations to individual alleles difficult. Correlated functional status among segregating V segments might reflect linkage disequilibrium, but an unknown experimental factor could not be ruled out. Sequencing depth was assumed to be roughly uniform across donors in the presence/absence analyses, though that assumption may not hold. An earlier analysis of approximately 600 of the donors showed that most TCR beta V segments appeared in productive rearrangements either about 90% or about 30% of the time, which broadly matched IMGT annotations. An association between a missense DCLRE1C variant and V-gene and J-gene trimming of TCR beta chains was found in a later genetic analysis and replicated in an independent cohort. In a later analysis, TCR association rates were found to vary across HLA loci, with the most associated TCRs seen for DRB1 alleles and the fewest for HLA-C alleles. Immune exposure information for the cohort was limited to CMV serostatus. Compared with the 666-donor mean, donors in an Asian-associated ancestry cluster had fewer N-insertions in productive TCRs, according to a later genetic analysis. The sequencing pipeline was judged likely to have produced a cluster of highly shared sequence variants as a technical artifact. In a later analysis, several top co-occurrence clusters were reported to appear linked to parvovirus B19, influenza, CMV and Epstein-Barr virus.

This sequence was found in a woman between 45 and 65 years old in good health and CMV-seronegative. The rearranged segments are TRBV5-6 and TRBJ2-2, and 11 junctional nucleotides match TRBD1. Sequencing used PBMCs. Here the CDR3 is given as CASSTGTGGGTGELFF. The DNA reads TGTGCCAGCAGCACCGGGACAGGGGGAGGCACCGGGGAGCTGTTTTTT.